Listed below are T cell receptor beta chains from one sample, sequenced in a study of Graves' ophthalmopathy and Graves' hyperthyroidism. TCRdb fed the multiplex PCR reads into MiXCR, producing one record per CDR3 protein. This sample yields 300,000 to 400,000 distinct CDR3 sequences, of which roughly 17% are seen a single time; approximately 13% belongs to the top ten. Specimen: peripheral blood. The receptor source for this set is an adult man with Graves' ophthalmopathy. Each CDR3 is given without its conserved first and last residue.

v_call cdr3_aa
TRBV12-3/TRBV12-4 ASSWDPHQETQY
TRBV11-3 ASSSELDQETQY
TRBV20-1 SARIAGQGFTGELF
TRBV2 ASSAAGGLSEAF
TRBV10-2 ASGDRTYEQY
TRBV12-3/TRBV12-4 ALGGENTGELF
TRBV6-1 ASREQGSYGYT
TRBV13 ASSLVQLYGYT
TRBV6-1 ASSDTGTGSDGYT
TRBV16 ASSPQTGGAF
TRBV5-1 ASSLVGAGRDEQY
TRBV28 ASTTSPGEQY
TRBV6-2/TRBV6-3 ASRAPGQGNYGYT
TRBV6-2/TRBV6-3 ASTQTGPLGGYT
TRBV6-5 ASNLLAGEVRETQY
TRBV29-1 SVKGQSGRYEQY
TRBV11-2 ASSLSDRGAYEQY
TRBV7-2 ASSRSPIEPQY
TRBV5-1 ASSGSVGTRQY
TRBV19 ASSIGTANYGYT
TRBV6-1 ASSEAVGRETQY
TRBV13 ASSSGTGVSEQY
TRBV10-3 AISDRAAQNTEAF
TRBV12-3/TRBV12-4 ASSLPAGGPREQY
TRBV6-2/TRBV6-3 ASSLSVVTEAF
TRBV4-2 ASSQDPPGTGSYEQY
TRBV20-1 SADRVQMNTEAF
TRBV6-1 ASSIGPGQGQETQY
TRBV12-3/TRBV12-4 ASSSQFIKTETQY
TRBV6-2/TRBV6-3 ASSYTTPGADEQY
TRBV3-1 ASSDRTAYNSPLH
TRBV28 ASSFGLSADYNSPLH
TRBV6-5 ASSVLAVSYEQY
TRBV6-1 ASTTGQGHQETQY
TRBV7-8 ASSLVVYEQY
TRBV12-3/TRBV12-4 ASSLDRGYEAF
TRBV19 ASSMGGRTGTEAF
TRBV6-1 ASSEAIQDQETRY
TRBV14 ASSQVSYISYEQY
TRBV12-3/TRBV12-4 ASSFQYPTGELF
TRBV20-1 SAREGTEAF